The clone carrying this TCR beta chain has a handful of counts. Its antigen remains unknown. This specimen comes from a study of CD8 T cells in ankylosing spondylitis. Study-wide points: The study identified a TCR beta motif of fewer than 10 highly homologous variants that appeared characteristic of ankylosing spondylitis blood. Both synovial fluid and blood in reactive arthritis had previously been reported to carry some motif variants.

By quantitative 5'-RACE with molecular barcodes, the TCR beta libraries were made. Each CDR3 protein gets one entry after TCRdb re-called the 5' RACE reads with MiXCR. The sample lists around 230,000 distinct CDR3 sequences; 7% to 10% were seen once. V gave up 1 base and J gave up 0 bases, with 7 bases separating them. This CDR3 has 16 residues. CDR1 is LGHNA and CDR2 is YSLEER in the germline V gene. V and J are TRBV4-3 and TRBJ2-6; D perhaps matches TRBD2 (6 bases). Sequenced input: blood, either unsorted or a sorted T cell fraction (not recorded which). This sequence was found in a female donor with ankylosing spondylitis or in good health (not recorded which). The CDR3 protein is CASSQGRGSGANVLTF. The CDR3 DNA reads as TGCGCCAGCAGCCAAGGGCGGGGCTCTGGGGCCAACGTCCTGACTTTC.